This TCR beta chain was identified in a study of cytomegalovirus exposure and HLA in healthy donors. This CDR3 contains 13 residues. The J segment lost 3 bases and the V segment lost 3 bases, leaving 2 bases of the junction unmatched. Germline values: CDR1 KGHSH, CDR2 LQKENI. As regards this clone: The antigen is not known.

Study-level points and caveats: Clonal expansion, a later analysis showed, was greater in HLA-associated TCR beta chains than in equally common others. In the analysis, some V segments, TRBV6-2 and TRBV6-3 included, were excluded as indistinguishable. Researchers catalogued approximately 170 TCR beta chains as cytomegalovirus-associated.

The PCR used 60 Vbeta and 13 Jbeta primers. Data came from immunoSEQ multiplex PCR; TCRdb stores just in-frame clones and leaves some out. This repertoire includes about 160,000 clones. V is TRBV18 and J is TRBJ2-7, with 7 bases that match TRBD1. The source material was PBMCs. The sequence came from a woman aged 60-75 years in good health and CMV-seronegative. CDR3 sequence reads: CASSPGTDYEQYF. Written as DNA, the CDR3 is TGTGCCAGCTCACCTGGGACAGACTACGAGCAGTACTTC.